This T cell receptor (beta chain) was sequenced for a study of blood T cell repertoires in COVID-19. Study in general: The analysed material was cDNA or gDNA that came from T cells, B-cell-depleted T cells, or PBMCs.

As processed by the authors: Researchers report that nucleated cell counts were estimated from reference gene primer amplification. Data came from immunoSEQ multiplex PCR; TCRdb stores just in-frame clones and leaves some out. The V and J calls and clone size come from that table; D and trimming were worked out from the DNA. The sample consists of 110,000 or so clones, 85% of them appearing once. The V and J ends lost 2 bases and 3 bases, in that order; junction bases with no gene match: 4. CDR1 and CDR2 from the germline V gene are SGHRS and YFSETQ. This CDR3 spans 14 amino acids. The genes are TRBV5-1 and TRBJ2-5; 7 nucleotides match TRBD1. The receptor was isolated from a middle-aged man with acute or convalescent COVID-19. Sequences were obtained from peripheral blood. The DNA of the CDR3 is TGCGCCAGCAGCTTCGGGACAGTTAAAGAGACCCAGTACTTC. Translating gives CASSFGTVKETQYF.